The rows below give T cell receptor beta chains drawn from one sample of a study of T cell responses to AZD1222 COVID-19 vaccine. Using immunoSEQ multiplex PCR, the repertoire was profiled, and TCRdb retains in-frame clones only, with some absent. This sample has 73,000 or so clones; 88% occur once, and the top ten carry roughly 20%. This specimen was peripheral blood, taken on day 0 of AZD1222 vaccination. These TCRs come from an adult in good health. Each CDR3 is given with its conserved first and last residue. The D gene is left open where the match is weak. Part of the rows lack a size; the others show once, few, many or a class for expanded clones.

abundance	v_gene	d_gene	j_gene	CDR3aa	CDR3nt
NA	TRBV5-1	TRBD1	TRBJ2-7	CASSDGTDREQYF	TGCGCCAGCAGCGACGGGACAGATAGGGAGCAGTACTTC
few	TRBV2	TRBD1	TRBJ1-1	CASSDQGVVNTEAFF	TGTGCCAGCAGTGACCAGGGGGTGGTGAACACTGAAGCTTTCTTT
NA	TRBV5-6	TRBD1	TRBJ2-7	CASSYLDRAYEQYF	TGTGCCAGCAGCTACTTGGACAGGGCCTATGAGCAGTACTTC
NA	TRBV5-1	NA	TRBJ1-1	CASSTGTTGLTEAFF	TGCGCCAGCAGCACTGGGACAACAGGACTCACTGAAGCTTTCTTT
once	TRBV7-2	NA	TRBJ2-2	CASSLAAGELFF	TGTGCCAGCAGCTTAGCGGCTGGGGAGCTGTTTTTT
NA	TRBV4-1	NA	TRBJ2-4	CASSQDSTENIQYF	TGCGCCAGCAGCCAAGATAGTACAGAAAACATTCAGTACTTC
NA	TRBV10-1	NA	TRBJ2-7	CASSDPHISPYEQYF	TGCGCCAGCAGTGATCCACACATCTCCCCGTACGAGCAGTACTTC
NA	TRBV28	NA	TRBJ1-5	CASILGVSQHF	TGTGCCAGCATCCTAGGGGTATCCCAGCATTTT
NA	TRBV4-2	NA	TRBJ1-4	CASSQTGEKLFF	TGTGCCAGCAGCCAAACGGGGGAAAAACTGTTTTTT
NA	TRBV5-6	TRBD1	TRBJ2-7	CASSFGQEISYEQYF	TGTGCCAGCAGCTTCGGACAGGAAATCTCCTACGAGCAGTACTTC
few	TRBV29-1	NA	TRBJ1-4	CSVEEGARDNEKLFF	TGCAGCGTTGAAGAAGGGGCGAGGGATAATGAAAAACTGTTTTTT
NA	TRBV5-4	NA	TRBJ1-1	CASSQGPEAFF	TGTGCCAGCAGCCAGGGCCCTGAAGCTTTCTTT
NA	TRBV6-5	NA	TRBJ1-5	CASWAFGGNQPQHF	TGTGCCAGCTGGGCCTTTGGGGGCAATCAGCCCCAGCATTTT
NA	TRBV2	TRBD2	TRBJ2-1	CASSGLAGGANEQFF	TGTGCCAGCAGTGGGCTAGCGGGAGGTGCAAATGAGCAGTTCTTC
NA	TRBV7-2	TRBD1	TRBJ1-2	CASSPAGQASYGYTF	TGTGCCAGCAGCCCCGCGGGACAGGCATCCTATGGCTACACCTTC
once	TRBV5-8	TRBD1	TRBJ1-5	CASSRTGQTNQPQHF	TGTGCCAGCAGCCGGACAGGGCAAACGAATCAGCCCCAGCATTTT
NA	TRBV9	TRBD2	TRBJ2-1	CASSVELADYNEQFF	TGTGCCAGCAGCGTAGAGCTAGCGGACTACAATGAGCAGTTCTTC
NA	TRBV13	TRBD1	TRBJ1-1	CASSGQGTNTEAFF	TGTGCCAGTTCCGGACAGGGAACGAACACTGAAGCTTTCTTT
NA	TRBV6-5	NA	TRBJ1-1	CASSLWPGDEAFF	TGTGCCAGCAGTTTGTGGCCGGGGGATGAAGCTTTCTTT
NA	TRBV13	TRBD2	TRBJ2-1	CASSPQTSGSAHEQFF	TGTGCCAGCAGCCCGCAGACTAGCGGGAGTGCACATGAGCAGTTCTTC
NA	TRBV6-5	TRBD1	TRBJ1-5	CASSSDRVFSNQPQHF	TGTGCCAGCAGTTCCGACAGGGTATTTAGCAATCAGCCCCAGCATTTT
NA	TRBV5-1	NA	TRBJ2-7	CASSLLGEQYF	TGCGCCAGCAGCTTGTTAGGCGAGCAGTACTTC
NA	TRBV3-1/TRBV3-2	NA	TRBJ2-1	CASSQDHTRGEQFF	TGTGCCAGCAGCCAAGATCACACCAGGGGTGAGCAGTTCTTC
few	TRBV7-9	TRBD2	TRBJ2-2	CASSWGGTGELFF	TGTGCCAGCAGCTGGGGGGGCACCGGGGAGCTGTTTTTT